The 10 T cell receptor beta chains listed next were all sequenced from one sample in a study of blood T cells in healthy people across ages. The use of a sample-barcoded 5' primer and a J-beta primer mix characterized a second PCR of roughly 6 to 11 cycles. TCRdb re-analysed the 5' RACE reads in MiXCR, keeping a single row per CDR3 protein. The sample consists of approximately 1,100,000 distinct CDR3 sequences, more than 40% of them appearing once. The sample was blood. The receptors were gathered from a woman aged 55-70 years in good health.

CDR3 residues: CASTRTGGAILEQFF. CDR3 nucleotides: TGTGCCAGCACGAGGACAGGGGGCGCCATCCTTGAGCAGTTCTTC. The chain couples TRBV27 to TRBJ2-1, with 11 bases aligning to TRBD1. J gave up 9 bases and V 7 bases, and 11 bases lay outside the gene matches. The CDR3 spans 15 residues. From germline, CDR1 is MNHEY and CDR2 SMNVEV (reference sequence).

The chain is built from TRBV5-1 and TRBJ2-5, with D maybe TRBD1 (5 bases). CDR1 is SGHRS, CDR2 YFSETQ, per germline. V was trimmed by 0 bases and J by 2 bases, leaving 8 bases between them. CDR3 length equals 14 residues. CDR3 nucleotide sequence: TGCGCCAGCAGCTTGGAGCGACAGCAAGAGACCCAGTACTTC. Its protein product is CASSLERQQETQYF.

This rearrangement joins TRBV18 to TRBJ2-3, with 8 bases aligning to TRBD1. Germline loops: CDR1 KGHSH, CDR2 LQKENI. The CDR3 runs 15 residues. V shed 5 bases, J shed 2 bases, and the junction held 6 bases outside the gene matches. CDR3 DNA: TGTGCCAGCTCATCCGGACAGGGATTCACAGATACGCAGTATTTT. This sequence encodes CASSSGQGFTDTQYF.

The rearrangement uses TRBV20-1 and TRBJ2-7; 7 positions match TRBD2. CDR3 length: 15 amino acids. Germline lookup yields CDR1 DFQATT and CDR2 SNEGSKA (reference sequence). After removal of 1 base from V and 7 bases from J, the junction contained 13 bases not matched to a gene. The CDR3 here is CSARGLAEDYNEQYF. The CDR3 region has the DNA TGCAGTGCTAGAGGACTAGCTGAGGATTACAATGAGCAGTACTTC.

The V and J genes are TRBV20-1 and TRBJ1-4; D not resolved. The CDR3 covers 14 residues. V was pared by 3 bases and J by 4 bases, with 12 bases between. Germline CDR1 DFQATT, CDR2 SNEGSKA (reference sequence). In DNA form, the CDR3 reads TGCAGTGCTAGTGCCGGGCCTATTAATGAAAAACTGTTTTTT. It codes for CSASAGPINEKLFF.

This clonotype showed up just a few times. V is TRBV29-1 and J is TRBJ2-7, with TRBD1 matching 10 bases. V shed 6 bases, J shed 4 bases, and the junction held 9 bases outside the gene matches. The CDR3 is 14 residues long. CDR1 SQVTM and CDR2 ANQGSEA come from the germline V gene. The CDR3 DNA reads TGCAGCGTGGTCCGGGACAGGGGAAATTACGAGCAGTACTTC. Residues: CSVVRDRGNYEQYF.

This clonotype was seen only a few times. The chain has TRBV6-1 and TRBJ2-1, with 12 bases that match TRBD2. This CDR3 is built from 18 residues. CDR1 and CDR2 (germline): MNHNS, SASEGT. Losses at the gene ends were 6 bases for V and 0 bases for J; bases not matched to a gene: 9. Here the CDR3 reads CASSLGLAGSSSYNEQFF. CDR3 nucleotides: TGTGCCAGCAGCCTCGGACTAGCGGGGTCCAGCTCCTACAATGAGCAGTTCTTC.

This clonotype turned up a few times. The chain employs TRBV3-1 and TRBJ2-3; the match to TRBD2 covers 9 bases. Germline CDR1 LGHDT, CDR2 YNNKEL (reference sequence). The CDR3 runs to 17 residues. The trim removed 0 bases at V and 5 bases at J, leaving 9 bases unmatched. The DNA for the CDR3 is TGTGCCAGCAGCCAAGAATTAGCGGGAGCGATTGGAGATACGCAGTATTTT. Protein sequence: CASSQELAGAIGDTQYF.

The chain combines TRBV29-1 with TRBJ2-3, with unresolved D. There are 14 residues in the CDR3. CDR1 SQVTM and CDR2 ANQGSEA come from the germline V gene. Deletions cut 7 bases from V and 0 bases from J, with 14 bases between. CDR3 loop: CSGGLVGSTDTQYF. The CDR3 DNA sequence: TGCAGCGGCGGCTTGGTCGGTAGCACAGATACGCAGTATTTT.

This sequence joins TRBV25-1 and TRBJ2-1; 12 nucleotides agree with TRBD1. J was trimmed by 0 bases and V by 3 bases; bases with no gene match: 9. CDR3 length: 19 amino acids. CDR1 and CDR2 (germline): MGHDK, SYGVNS. This CDR3 is CASSDWGTGGSHSYNEQFF. In DNA, the CDR3 is TGTGCCAGCAGTGACTGGGGGACAGGGGGCTCTCACTCCTACAATGAGCAGTTCTTC.